This T cell receptor beta chain stems from a study of CXCR3-negative and CXCR3-positive naive CD8 T cells. Notes on the study in general: When CXCR3-positive naive cells were set against CXCR3-negative naive cells, the former had more hydrophobic TRB CDR3s.

Triplicate sorts of under 350,000 cells per CD8+ subset. Cells classed as naive CD8+ T cells were CD45RO-CCR7+CD27+CD95-. UMI-labeled 5' RACE yielded the TRB cDNA libraries. After re-calling the 5' RACE reads, TCRdb lists one entry per CDR3 protein, DNA absent. This repertoire comprises 150,000 to 180,000 distinct CDR3 sequences; its ten largest clones make up approximately 0.51%. Per germline, CDR1 MNHEY and CDR2 SMNVEV (reference sequence). This CDR3 spans 13 amino acids. Concerning this clonotype itself: What it recognizes is unknown.

The chain has TRBV27 and TRBJ2-7; as DNA is missing, the TRBD1 call by TCRdb cannot be tested. The sequence was collected from a human donor in good health. Some clones in this sample may be carry-over from other donors' samples. Sequenced: naive CXCR3+ CD8+ T cells from blood. The subset is: CD45RO-CCR7+CD27+CD95- naive CD8+ T cells expressing CXCR3 (TNR3+). The CDR3: CASSTRQGYEQYF.